The present T cell receptor beta chain was sequenced within a study of beta chain features in type 1 diabetes. This clone was counted between two and nine times. What it recognizes is unknown. The V gene end was trimmed by 3 bases and the J gene end by 6 bases; junction bases not matched to a gene: 7. CDR3 size: 16 residues. Looked up from germline, CDR1 is LNHNV and CDR2 is YYDKDF (reference sequence). Study observations and caveats: Significant though moderate, a shortening of TCRB CDR3s appeared in all four CD4+ subsets of Type 1 diabetes patients. Insertions were fewer and deletions more numerous at VDJ junctions in type 1 diabetes patients. There was no resolution here of whether HLA type influences TCRB rearrangement.

The whole isolated RNA underwent reverse transcription, so sequencing captured expressed TCRB transcripts. A few million reads were obtained on average from naive, central memory and regulatory T cell samples. TCRdb keeps only in-frame clones here, not all; method: immunoSEQ multiplex PCR. The data contain roughly 230,000 clones, 9.6% of them singletons. The genes are TRBV15 and TRBJ1-5; 11 bases map to TRBD1. Sample: naive CD4+ T cells from blood. This TCR came from a woman under 30 in good health. In DNA, the CDR3 is TGTGCCACCAGCAGCGGACAGGGGGCGATCCGTCAGCCCCAGCATTTT. Its translation: CATSSGQGAIRQPQHF.